This note documents a single T cell receptor beta chain sequence. Antigen specificity is unknown. This sample is part of a study of post-analysis software for immune sequencing data. Overall study: Multiple sclerosis in the patients followed relapsing-remitting, secondary progressive and progressive-relapsing courses. Whole-study findings and limits: Controls had lower frequencies than patients of 4 or 5 TRBV segments, which included TRBV5-6, TRBV5-1 and TRBV20-1. Normalized Chao1 diversity in multiple sclerosis patients fell significantly below that of controls.

The CDR3 has 15 residues. Trimming pared 0 bases from V and 12 bases from J, leaving 19 bases between. Germline CDR1 and CDR2: SGHRS and YFSETQ. The TCR beta cDNA libraries contained unique molecular identifiers. Input populations of 1 to 10 million T cells gave rise to some 500,000 cDNA molecules. TCRdb fed the PCR reads into MiXCR, producing one record per CDR3 protein. The sample holds about 400,000 distinct CDR3 sequences, roughly 30% seen once. This sequence joins TRBV5-1 and TRBJ2-1; D call uncertain. This TCR was sampled from a girl under 18 with multiple sclerosis. Material: blood. This chain's CDR3 is CASSLAIEGADGQFF. The CDR3 nucleotides are TGCGCCAGCAGCTTGGCTATAGAAGGAGCTGATGGGCAGTTCTTC.